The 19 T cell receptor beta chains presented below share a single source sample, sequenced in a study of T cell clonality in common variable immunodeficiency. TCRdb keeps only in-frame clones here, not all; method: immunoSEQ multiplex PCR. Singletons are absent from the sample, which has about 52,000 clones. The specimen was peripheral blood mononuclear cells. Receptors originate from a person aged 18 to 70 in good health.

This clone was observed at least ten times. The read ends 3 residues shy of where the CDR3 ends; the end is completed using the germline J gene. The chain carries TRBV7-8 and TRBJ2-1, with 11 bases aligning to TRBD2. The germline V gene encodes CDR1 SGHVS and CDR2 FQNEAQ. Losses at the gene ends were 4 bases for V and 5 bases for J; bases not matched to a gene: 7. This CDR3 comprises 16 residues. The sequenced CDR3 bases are TGTGCCAGCAGCTCCCAACTAGCGGGAGACGACAATGAG. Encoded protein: CASSSQLAGDDNE. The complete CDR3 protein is CASSSQLAGDDNEQFF.

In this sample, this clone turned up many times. CDR3 region: CASSPSWPDTEAFF. CDR3 bases read: TGTGCCAGCTCACCATCATGGCCCGACACTGAA. This chain uses TRBV18 with TRBJ1-1; no reliable D call. With the read ending 3 residues before the CDR3 end, the germline J gene is used to fill in that end. The CDR3 is 14 residues long. Trimming removed 2 bases at V and 3 bases at J, with 10 bases between. CDR1 and CDR2 (germline): KGHSH, LQKENI.

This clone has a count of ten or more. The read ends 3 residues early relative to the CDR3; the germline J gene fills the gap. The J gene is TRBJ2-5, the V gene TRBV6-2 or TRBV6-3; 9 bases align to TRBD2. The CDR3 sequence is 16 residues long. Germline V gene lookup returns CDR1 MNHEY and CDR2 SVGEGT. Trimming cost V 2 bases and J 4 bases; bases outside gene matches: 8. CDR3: CASSYVRGGWRETQYF. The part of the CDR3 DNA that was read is TGTGCCAGCAGTTACGTGCGGGGGGGTTGGAGAGAGACC.

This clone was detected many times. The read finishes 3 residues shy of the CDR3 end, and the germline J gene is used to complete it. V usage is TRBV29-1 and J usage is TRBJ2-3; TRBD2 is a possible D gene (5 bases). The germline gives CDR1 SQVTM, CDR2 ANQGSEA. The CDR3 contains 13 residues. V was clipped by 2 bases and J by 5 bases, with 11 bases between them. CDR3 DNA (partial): TGCAGCGTTGAAATAATAGCGCGAGATACG. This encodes CSVEIIARDT. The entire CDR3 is CSVEIIARDTQYF.

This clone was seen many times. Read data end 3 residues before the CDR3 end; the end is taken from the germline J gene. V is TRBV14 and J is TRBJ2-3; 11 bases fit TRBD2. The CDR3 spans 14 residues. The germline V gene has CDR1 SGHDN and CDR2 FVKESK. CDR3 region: CASSLTSGKETQYF. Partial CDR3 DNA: TGTGCCAGCAGCCTGACTAGCGGGAAAGAGACG.

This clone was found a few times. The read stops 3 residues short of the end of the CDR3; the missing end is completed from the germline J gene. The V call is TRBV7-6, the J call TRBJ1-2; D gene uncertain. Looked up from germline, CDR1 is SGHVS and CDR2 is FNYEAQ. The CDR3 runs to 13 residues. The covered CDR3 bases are TGTGCCAGCAGCCCTAGTCTGTCAGATACC. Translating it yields CASSPSLSDT. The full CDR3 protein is CASSPSLSDTYTF.

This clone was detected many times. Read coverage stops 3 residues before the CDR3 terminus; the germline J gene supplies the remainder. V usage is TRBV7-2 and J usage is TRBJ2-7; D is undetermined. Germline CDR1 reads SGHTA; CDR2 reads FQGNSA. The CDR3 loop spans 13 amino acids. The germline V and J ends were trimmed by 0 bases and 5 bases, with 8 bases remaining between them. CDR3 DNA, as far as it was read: TGTGCCAGCAGCTTAGCGCCGCAGGACGAG. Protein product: CASSLAPQDE. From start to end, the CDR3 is CASSLAPQDEQYF.

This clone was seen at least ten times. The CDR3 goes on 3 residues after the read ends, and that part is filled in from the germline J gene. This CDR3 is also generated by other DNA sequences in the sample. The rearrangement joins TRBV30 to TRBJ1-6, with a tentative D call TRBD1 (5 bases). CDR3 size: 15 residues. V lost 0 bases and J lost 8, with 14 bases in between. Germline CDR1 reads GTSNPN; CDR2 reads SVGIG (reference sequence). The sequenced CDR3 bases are TGTGCCTGGAGTGTCCGGGAACAGGAACATTCACCC. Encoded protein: CAWSVREQEHSP. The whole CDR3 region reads CAWSVREQEHSPLHF.

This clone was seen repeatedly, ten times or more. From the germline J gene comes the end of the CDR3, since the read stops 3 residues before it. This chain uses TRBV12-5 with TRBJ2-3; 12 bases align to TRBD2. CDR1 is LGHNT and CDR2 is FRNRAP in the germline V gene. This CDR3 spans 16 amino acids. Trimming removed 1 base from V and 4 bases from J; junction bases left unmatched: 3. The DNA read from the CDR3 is TGTGCTAGTGGTTTGGCTGCTAGCGGGGGGGCAGATACG. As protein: CASGLAASGGADT. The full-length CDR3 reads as CASGLAASGGADTQYF.

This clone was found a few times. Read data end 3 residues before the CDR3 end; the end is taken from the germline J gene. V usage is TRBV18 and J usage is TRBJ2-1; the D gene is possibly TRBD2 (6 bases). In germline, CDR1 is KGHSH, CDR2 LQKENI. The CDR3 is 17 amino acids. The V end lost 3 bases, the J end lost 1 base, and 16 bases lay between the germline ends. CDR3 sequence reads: CASSPLGPGGSYNEQFF. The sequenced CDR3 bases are TGTGCCAGCTCACCTCTGGGGCCCGGGGGATCCTACAATGAG.

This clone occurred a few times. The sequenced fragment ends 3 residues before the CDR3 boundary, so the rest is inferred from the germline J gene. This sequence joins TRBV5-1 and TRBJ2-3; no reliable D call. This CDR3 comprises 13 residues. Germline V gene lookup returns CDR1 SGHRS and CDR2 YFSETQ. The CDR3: CASSWAGDQPQYF. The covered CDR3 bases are TGCGCCAGCAGCTGGGCAGGAGATCAGCCG.

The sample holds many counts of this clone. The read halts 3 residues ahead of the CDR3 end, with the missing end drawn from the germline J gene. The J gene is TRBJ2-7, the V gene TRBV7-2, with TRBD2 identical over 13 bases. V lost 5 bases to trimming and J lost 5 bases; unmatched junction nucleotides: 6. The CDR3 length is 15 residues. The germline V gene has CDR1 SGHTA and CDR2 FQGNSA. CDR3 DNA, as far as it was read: TGTGCCAGCAGCCCCCGGACTAGCGGGGGCAACGAG. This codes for CASSPRTSGGNE. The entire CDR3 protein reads CASSPRTSGGNEQYF.

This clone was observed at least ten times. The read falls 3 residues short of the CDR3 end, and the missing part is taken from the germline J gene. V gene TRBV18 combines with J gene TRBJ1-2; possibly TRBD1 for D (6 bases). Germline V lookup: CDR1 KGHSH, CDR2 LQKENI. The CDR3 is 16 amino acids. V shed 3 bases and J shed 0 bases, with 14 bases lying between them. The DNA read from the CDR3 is TGTGCCAGCTCACCGGGACACAATAAAGCTAACTATGGC. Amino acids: CASSPGHNKANYG. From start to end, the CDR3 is CASSPGHNKANYGYTF.

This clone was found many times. The covered CDR3 bases are TGCAGTGCTAGAACAGCGGGAGGCTCGAACTACAATGAG. Protein product: CSARTAGGSNYNE. The full CDR3 reads CSARTAGGSNYNEQFF. The chain joins TRBV20-1 to TRBJ2-1; 9 bases are a match to TRBD2. Sequencing ends 3 residues short of the CDR3 end; the germline J gene provides the rest. V shed 2 bases, J shed 3 bases, and the junction held 8 bases outside the gene matches. This CDR3 region has 16 residues. Germline CDR1 is DFQATT and CDR2 is SNEGSKA (reference sequence).

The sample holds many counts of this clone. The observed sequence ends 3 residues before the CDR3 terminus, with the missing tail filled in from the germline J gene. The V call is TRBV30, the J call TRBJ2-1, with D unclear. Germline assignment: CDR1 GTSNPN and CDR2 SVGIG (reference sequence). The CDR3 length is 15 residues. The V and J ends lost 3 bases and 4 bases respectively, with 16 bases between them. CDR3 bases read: TGTGCCTGGAGGACCGGGTTATCGCCGTACAATGAG. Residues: CAWRTGLSPYNE. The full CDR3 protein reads CAWRTGLSPYNEQFF. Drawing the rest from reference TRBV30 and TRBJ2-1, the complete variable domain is SQTIHQWPATLVQPVGSPLSLECTVEGTSNPNLYWYRQAAGRGLQLLFYSVGIGQISSEVPQNLSASRPQDRQFILSSKKLLLSDSGFYLCAWRTGLSPYNEQFFGPGTRLTVL.

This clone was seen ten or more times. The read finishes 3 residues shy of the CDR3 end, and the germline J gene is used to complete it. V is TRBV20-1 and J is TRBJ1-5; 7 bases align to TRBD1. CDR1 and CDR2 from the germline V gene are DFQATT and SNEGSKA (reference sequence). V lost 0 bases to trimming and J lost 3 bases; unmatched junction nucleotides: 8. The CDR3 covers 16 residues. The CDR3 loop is CSARDPFRGTNQPQHF. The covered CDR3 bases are TGCAGTGCTAGAGACCCTTTCAGGGGGACCAATCAGCCC.

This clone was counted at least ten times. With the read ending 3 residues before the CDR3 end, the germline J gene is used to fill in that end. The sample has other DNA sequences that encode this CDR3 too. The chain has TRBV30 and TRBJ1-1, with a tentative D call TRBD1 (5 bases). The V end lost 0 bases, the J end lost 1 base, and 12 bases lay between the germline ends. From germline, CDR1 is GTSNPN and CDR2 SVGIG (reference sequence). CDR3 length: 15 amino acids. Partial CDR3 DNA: TGTGCCTGGAGTGTCGGAGGGGCCGAGAACACTGAA. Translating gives CAWSVGGAENTE. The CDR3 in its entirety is CAWSVGGAENTEAFF.

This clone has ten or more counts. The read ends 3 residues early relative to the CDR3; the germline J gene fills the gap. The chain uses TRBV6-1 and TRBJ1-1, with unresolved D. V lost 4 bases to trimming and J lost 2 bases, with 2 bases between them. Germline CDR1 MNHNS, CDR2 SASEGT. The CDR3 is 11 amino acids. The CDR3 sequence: CASSVNTEAFF. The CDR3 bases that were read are TGTGCCAGCAGTGTAAACACTGAA.

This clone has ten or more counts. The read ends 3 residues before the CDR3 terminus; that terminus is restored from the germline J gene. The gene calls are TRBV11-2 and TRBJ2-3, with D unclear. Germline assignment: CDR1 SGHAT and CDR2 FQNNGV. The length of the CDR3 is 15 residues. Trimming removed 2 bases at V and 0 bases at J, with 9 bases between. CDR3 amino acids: CASSLSFGSTDTQYF. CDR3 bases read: TGTGCCAGCAGCTTAAGTTTCGGGAGCACAGATACG.